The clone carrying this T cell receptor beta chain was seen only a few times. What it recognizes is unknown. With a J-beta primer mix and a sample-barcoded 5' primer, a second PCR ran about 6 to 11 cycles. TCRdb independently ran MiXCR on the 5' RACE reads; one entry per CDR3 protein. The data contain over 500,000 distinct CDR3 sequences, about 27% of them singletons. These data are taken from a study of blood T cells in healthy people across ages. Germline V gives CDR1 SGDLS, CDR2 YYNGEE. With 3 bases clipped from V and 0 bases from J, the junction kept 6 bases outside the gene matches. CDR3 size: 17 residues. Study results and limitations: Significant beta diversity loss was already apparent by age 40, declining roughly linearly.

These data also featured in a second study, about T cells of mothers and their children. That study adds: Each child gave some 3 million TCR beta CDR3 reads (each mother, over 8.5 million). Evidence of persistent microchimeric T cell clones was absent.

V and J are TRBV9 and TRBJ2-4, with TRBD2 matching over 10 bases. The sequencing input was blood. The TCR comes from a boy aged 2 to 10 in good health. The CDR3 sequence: CASSETSGMLAKNIQYF. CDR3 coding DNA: TGTGCCAGCAGCGAAACTAGCGGGATGCTAGCCAAAAACATTCAGTACTTC.